The T cell receptor (beta chain) under discussion was sequenced for a study of cytomegalovirus exposure and HLA in healthy donors. This table comes from immunoSEQ multiplex PCR, and its TCRdb copy is limited to in-frame clones, with some not included. The sample lists about 90,000 clones; less than 90% were seen once. CDR3 length equals 15 residues. Germline lookup yields CDR1 MNHEY and CDR2 SMNVEV (reference sequence). V lost 4 bases to trimming and J lost 0 bases, with 11 bases between them. Sequencing was performed on PBMCs. The chain joins TRBV27 to TRBJ2-3; D unresolved. The receptor comes from a woman younger than 30 in good health and CMV-seropositive. CDR3 region: CASSSFGPSTDTQYF. The DNA of the CDR3 is TGTGCCAGCAGTTCTTTTGGCCCTAGCACAGATACGCAGTATTTT.